Listed below are T cell receptor beta chains from one sample, sequenced in a study of Graves' ophthalmopathy and Graves' hyperthyroidism. MiXCR was run by TCRdb on the multiplex PCR reads, yielding one entry per CDR3 protein. This table has 150,000 or so distinct CDR3 sequences, less than 45% appearing once. The sequenced sample was peripheral blood. All receptors derive from a woman in her thirties or forties with Graves' ophthalmopathy. Each CDR3 is given with its conserved first and last residue. Some rows mark clone size as missing; the rest say once, few, many or name a class of expanded clone.

size | J | V | CDR3
- | TRBJ2-5 | TRBV28 | CASNGGWETQYF
few | TRBJ2-2 | TRBV2 | CASRFTSGGTNTGELFF
- | TRBJ2-5 | TRBV10-3 | CAISEAPADRAPFGETQYF
- | TRBJ1-1 | TRBV6-2/TRBV6-3 | CASSYWRAGTEAFF
- | TRBJ1-1 | TRBV6-2/TRBV6-3 | CASSPRGFEAFF
many | TRBJ1-6 | TRBV10-3 | CAITGTENSPLHF
once | TRBJ2-7 | TRBV7-2 | CASSARTGGASEQYF
many | TRBJ1-2 | TRBV6-2/TRBV6-3 | CASSYLSQGYRYTF
many | TRBJ2-7 | TRBV12-3/TRBV12-4 | CASSLGGTYEQYF
many | TRBJ2-5 | TRBV4-2 | CASSQGSATFQETQYF
many | TRBJ2-7 | TRBV9 | CASSVASGMSYEQYF
many | TRBJ1-6 | TRBV11-2 | CASSLERAGNSPLHF
- | TRBJ1-1 | TRBV29-1 | CSVEGVSGSGTEAFF
many | TRBJ1-2 | TRBV5-1 | CASSPDGSRNGYTF
- | TRBJ2-7 | TRBV6-1 | CASSEQGNEQYF
- | TRBJ1-3 | TRBV27 | CASSQTPSGNTIYF
- | TRBJ1-1 | TRBV7-2 | CASSHYRGEAFF
many | TRBJ1-2 | TRBV20-1 | CSAPLADVYGYTF
- | TRBJ1-6 | TRBV12-3/TRBV12-4 | CASSSLDRGNSPLHF
many | TRBJ1-5 | TRBV28 | CASSFRQSPGTGRFGNQPQHF
once | TRBJ2-7 | TRBV28 | CASTTTQLREQYF
many | TRBJ1-6 | TRBV5-1 | CASSPRENNSPLHF
- | TRBJ1-1 | TRBV27 | CASRIWTGNTEAFF
few | TRBJ1-1 | TRBV5-1 | CASSLFRYTEAFF
many | TRBJ2-7 | TRBV18 | CASSPQGWYEQYF
many | TRBJ1-1 | TRBV3-1 | CASSHRSGAFF
- | TRBJ1-3 | TRBV6-2/TRBV6-3 | CASRRTWTGNTIYF
few | TRBJ2-7 | TRBV7-2 | CASSSLAGVYEQYF
- | TRBJ2-7 | TRBV15 | CATSRDRGPSYEQYF
many | TRBJ1-1 | TRBV12-3/TRBV12-4 | CASSGGQGEAFF
many | TRBJ2-7 | TRBV10-2 | CATAWTGGNEQYF
many | TRBJ2-4 | TRBV5-1 | CASSLAVGIAAKNIQYF
many | TRBJ2-7 | TRBV11-3 | CASSPTQVESYEQYF
- | TRBJ2-7 | TRBV6-2/TRBV6-3 | CATSAGLYYEQYF
- | TRBJ1-1 | TRBV12-3/TRBV12-4 | CASRTGTGEAFF
many | TRBJ2-7 | TRBV7-8 | CASSSISYEQYF
many | TRBJ2-3 | TRBV7-3 | CASSFPGGGTDTQYF
- | TRBJ2-7 | TRBV6-5 | CASSYVTSYEQYF
many | TRBJ1-2 | TRBV5-4 | CASSETGNYGYTF
- | TRBJ2-5 | TRBV6-2/TRBV6-3 | CASLGLGETQYF
many | TRBJ2-7 | TRBV27 | CASSGQESYEQYF
many | TRBJ2-5 | TRBV10-3 | CAIRQGGTVQETQYF
- | TRBJ2-7 | TRBV6-2/TRBV6-3 | CASSVGQGNHEQYF
- | TRBJ1-1 | TRBV27 | CASSVTGWSTEAFF
many | TRBJ2-5 | TRBV6-5 | CASSYPVEGPFGETQYF
many | TRBJ1-3 | TRBV28 | CASSSAGAGGNTIYF
- | TRBJ1-5 | TRBV10-3 | CAISDIGGRSQPQHF
many | TRBJ2-7 | TRBV12-3/TRBV12-4 | CASSRLAGRYEQYF
many | TRBJ2-7 | TRBV4-3 | CASSQDLLLAGTYEQYF
many | TRBJ2-5 | TRBV25-1 | CASSEGTGGWETQYF
many | TRBJ1-2 | TRBV2 | CASSPGQGAYGYTF
- | TRBJ1-1 | TRBV10-3 | CATLYNTEAFF
few | TRBJ2-7 | TRBV30 | CACGTASYEQYF
many | TRBJ2-7 | TRBV4-2 | CASSQDHAGNSYEQYF
many | TRBJ1-5 | TRBV5-1 | CASSFGTGGREPQHF
few | TRBJ1-1 | TRBV12-3/TRBV12-4 | CASQVKGQGAEAFF
- | TRBJ2-7 | TRBV11-1 | CASSLGDRGASYEQYF
- | TRBJ2-7 | TRBV12-3/TRBV12-4 | CASSKGPGDEQYF
- | TRBJ1-5 | TRBV7-2 | CASSYYEGARQPQHF
many | TRBJ2-5 | TRBV6-1 | CASRGGLAGETQYF